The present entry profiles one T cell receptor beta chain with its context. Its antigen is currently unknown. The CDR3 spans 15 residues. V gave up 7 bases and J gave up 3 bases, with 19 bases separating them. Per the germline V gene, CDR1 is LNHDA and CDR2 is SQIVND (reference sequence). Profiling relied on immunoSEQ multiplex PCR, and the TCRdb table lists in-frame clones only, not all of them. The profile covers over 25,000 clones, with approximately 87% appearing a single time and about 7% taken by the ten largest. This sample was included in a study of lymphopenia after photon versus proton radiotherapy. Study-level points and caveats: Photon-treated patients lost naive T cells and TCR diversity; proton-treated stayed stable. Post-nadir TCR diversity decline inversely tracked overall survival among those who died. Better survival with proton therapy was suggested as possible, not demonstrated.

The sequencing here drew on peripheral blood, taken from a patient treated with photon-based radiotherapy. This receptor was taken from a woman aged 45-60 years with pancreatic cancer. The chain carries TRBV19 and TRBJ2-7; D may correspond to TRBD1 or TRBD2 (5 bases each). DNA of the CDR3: TGTGCCAGTACCCCCGCCCGGGGACGGGACTACGAGCAGTACTTC. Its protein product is CASTPARGRDYEQYF.